This is a list of T cell receptor beta chains from one sample in a study of beta chain features in type 1 diabetes. The assay was immunoSEQ multiplex PCR, and TCRdb's table has in-frame clones only and misses some. The table lists 400,000 or so clones, around 10% of them singletons. The sample was central memory CD4+ T cells from blood. Receptor source: a man in his thirties or forties with type 1 diabetes. CDR3s include the opening cysteine and the closing phenylalanine or tryptophan. The order of the fields is J gene, V gene, D gene, clone size, CDR3 DNA, CDR3 protein. D genes are given only for firm matches. Clone sizes are given selectively: once, few, many, or a class where the clone is expanded.

>TRBJ2-6|TRBV7-9|-|few
TGTGCCAGCAGCTTATCGGTTTTCGTTCGCAACGTCCTGACTTTC
CASSLSVFVRNVLTF
>TRBJ2-7|TRBV7-2|-|many
TGTGCCAGCAGCTTAATGAGCTACGAGCAGTACTTC
CASSLMSYEQYF
>TRBJ1-1|TRBV19|-|few
TGTGCCAGTAGTGAGGGATTCGGGACTGAAGCTTTCTTT
CASSEGFGTEAFF
>TRBJ1-2|TRBV27|TRBD1|-
TGTGCCAGCAGTCCCTTGGGACAGCCCTATGGCTACACCTTC
CASSPLGQPYGYTF
>TRBJ2-7|TRBV7-9|TRBD2|-
TGTGCCAGCAGCTCGCTAGGGGGTAGCGGGAGGGAGGAGCAGTACTTC
CASSSLGGSGREEQYF
>TRBJ2-3|TRBV5-1|-|-
TGCGCCAGCAGACAGGGATCTTCCACAGATACGCAGTATTTT
CASRQGSSTDTQYF
>TRBJ1-1|TRBV7-2|-|-
TGTGCCAGCAGCTTCGGACAGCTACTTGAAGCTTTCTTT
CASSFGQLLEAFF
>TRBJ2-1|TRBV18|-|many
TGTGCCAGCTCACCCACTGGTGAGCAGTTCTTC
CASSPTGEQFF
>TRBJ2-5|TRBV10-3|-|-
TGTGCCATCAACCGGGATTCCGAAGGAGAGACCCAGTACTTC
CAINRDSEGETQYF
>TRBJ2-2|TRBV4-3|-|many
TGCGCCAGCAGCCAAGGGCACTGGAACACCGGGGAGCTGTTTTTT
CASSQGHWNTGELFF
>TRBJ2-1|TRBV7-3|-|few
TGTGCCAGCAGCCCCGAGGACACTTACAATGAGCAGTTCTTC
CASSPEDTYNEQFF
>TRBJ1-1|TRBV11-2|TRBD1|few
TGTGCCAGCAGCTTTTCGACAGGGATAGACACTGAAGCTTTCTTT
CASSFSTGIDTEAFF
>TRBJ2-2|TRBV7-3|TRBD2|-
TGTGCCAGCAGCTTGCTAGCGGGAGATTTTCCCGGGGAGCTGTTTTTT
CASSLLAGDFPGELFF
>TRBJ1-5|TRBV2|-|-
TGTGCCAGCAGTGAAGTGTCGGACAATCAGCCCCAGCATTTT
CASSEVSDNQPQHF
>TRBJ2-3|TRBV5-1|-|-
TGCGCCAGCAGCTTTGGACTACTCGGAACAGATACGCAGTATTTT
CASSFGLLGTDTQYF
>TRBJ1-3|TRBV18|TRBD1|-
TGTGCCAGCTCACCAAACCCGGCCAGGGGGTCTGGAAACACCATATATTTT
CASSPNPARGSGNTIYF
>TRBJ1-2|TRBV6-5|TRBD1|few
TGTGCCAGCAGTTCCCGGGACAGATTTAACTATGGCTACACCTTC
CASSSRDRFNYGYTF
>TRBJ2-4|TRBV19|-|-
TGTGCCAGTAGTATAACAGGGCGGGAAAACATTCAGTACTTC
CASSITGRENIQYF
>TRBJ2-7|TRBV28|-|-
TGTGCCAGCAGTGATGGCGAGCAGTACTTC
CASSDGEQYF
>TRBJ2-2|TRBV5-1|-|few
TGCGCCAGCAGCTCCAGGCCAGCAGGGGTTGCAATGGCCGGGGAGCTGTTTTTT
CASSSRPAGVAMAGELFF
>TRBJ2-7|TRBV5-1|-|-
TGCGCCAGCAGCTTGGGGGGTGGGGGGACCCTCCCGGATGAGCAGTACTTC
CASSLGGGGTLPDEQYF
>TRBJ2-7|TRBV7-3|-|-
TGTGCCAGCAGCTTACAAGCAGGGGACTACGAGCAGTACTTC
CASSLQAGDYEQYF
>TRBJ2-1|TRBV23-1|TRBD1|few
TGCGCCAGCAGTCATACTCTTTCACAGGGGAAACCCTACAATGAGCAGTTCTTC
CASSHTLSQGKPYNEQFF
>TRBJ1-5|TRBV19|-|-
TGTGCCAGTAGTATCCCACCCGGCGCATATAGCAATCAGCCCCAGCATTTT
CASSIPPGAYSNQPQHF
>TRBJ2-1|TRBV6-5|-|-
TGTGCCAGCACCTACGGGGTGGGCAGTGAGCAGTTCTTC
CASTYGVGSEQFF
>TRBJ1-2|TRBV19|TRBD1|few
TGTGCCAGTAATTTTGGGGACAGGGCCAACTATGGCTACACCTTC
CASNFGDRANYGYTF
>TRBJ1-2|TRBV29-1|TRBD1|-
TGCAGCGTTGTTCGGGGAGACAGGGGGCCTGGCTACACCTTC
CSVVRGDRGPGYTF
>TRBJ2-5|TRBV19|TRBD1|-
TGTGCCAGCATGGACAGGCGAAGAGACCAAGAGACCCAGTACTTC
CASMDRRRDQETQYF
>TRBJ2-7|TRBV6-5|TRBD2|-
TGTGCCAGCAGTTCCGAGGAGCGGGGCGAGCAGTACTTC
CASSSEERGEQYF
>TRBJ1-2|TRBV7-9|-|few
TGTGCCAGCAGCTTTGGCAGGGGAGGTTATGGCTACACCTTC
CASSFGRGGYGYTF
>TRBJ2-6|TRBV30|-|-
TGTGCCTGGAGCAGATCTCCCAGAGGGAGCAGCCTGACCACATCACTGACTTTC
CAWSRSPRGSSLTTSLTF
>TRBJ2-5|TRBV27|-|few
TGTGCCAGTACAGGGTCAGATCGAGAGACCCAGTACTTC
CASTGSDRETQYF
>TRBJ2-2|TRBV11-3|-|-
TGTGCCAGCAGCTTAATTGAAACCGGGGAGCTGTTTTTT
CASSLIETGELFF
>TRBJ2-1|TRBV7-2|-|few
TGTGCCAGCAGCTTGTTGGAGCAGGGGCAGTTCTTC
CASSLLEQGQFF
>TRBJ2-7|TRBV5-1|-|many
TGCGCCAGCAGCTTGCGTGACATGAGCTCCTACGAGCAGTACTTC
CASSLRDMSSYEQYF
>TRBJ1-6|TRBV18|TRBD1|-
TGTGCCAGCTCACCGGGACAGGGGGGTTCACCCCTCCACTTT
CASSPGQGGSPLHF
>TRBJ1-5|TRBV4-2|-|-
TGTGCCAGCAGCGCGGGGGGCAATCAGCCCCAGCATTTT
CASSAGGNQPQHF
>TRBJ2-2|TRBV2|TRBD1|many
TGTGCCAGCAGAGGGGACAGCGAAGGGCTGTTTTTT
CASRGDSEGLFF
>TRBJ1-1|TRBV29-1|-|few
TGCAGCGTTGATGTGGCCCTGGGCACTGAAGCTTTCTTT
CSVDVALGTEAFF
>TRBJ1-2|TRBV7-2|-|-
TGCGCCAGCAGCCAAGATCCAGTGTCATATGGCTACACCTTC
CASSQDPVSYGYTF
>TRBJ2-6|TRBV6-5|-|-
TGTGCCAGCACCGTAATCTCAGTCGGGGCCAACGTCCTGACTTTC
CASTVISVGANVLTF
>TRBJ2-7|TRBV28|TRBD1|few
TGTGCCAGCAGTTTGGGGACAGGGGGGGCCTACGAGCAGTACTTC
CASSLGTGGAYEQYF
>TRBJ2-7|TRBV28|-|-
TGTGCCAGCAACTCACCCCGGGGCTCCTATGAGCAGTACTTC
CASNSPRGSYEQYF
>TRBJ2-1|TRBV4-2|-|few
TGTGCCAGCAGCCAAGAAACGGGAGAGCGGTTCTTC
CASSQETGERFF
>TRBJ2-1|TRBV5-1|TRBD1|-
TGCGCCAGCAGCTTGAGTCTAGGGACAGGCTTAAACAATGAGCAGTTCTTC
CASSLSLGTGLNNEQFF
>TRBJ2-3|TRBV28|-|few
TGTGCCAGCAGTATTCAACTTGAGACAGATACGCAGTATTTT
CASSIQLETDTQYF
>TRBJ2-7|TRBV10-3|-|many
TGTGCCATCATGAGGGGGGACACTGTCTACGAGCAGTACTTC
CAIMRGDTVYEQYF